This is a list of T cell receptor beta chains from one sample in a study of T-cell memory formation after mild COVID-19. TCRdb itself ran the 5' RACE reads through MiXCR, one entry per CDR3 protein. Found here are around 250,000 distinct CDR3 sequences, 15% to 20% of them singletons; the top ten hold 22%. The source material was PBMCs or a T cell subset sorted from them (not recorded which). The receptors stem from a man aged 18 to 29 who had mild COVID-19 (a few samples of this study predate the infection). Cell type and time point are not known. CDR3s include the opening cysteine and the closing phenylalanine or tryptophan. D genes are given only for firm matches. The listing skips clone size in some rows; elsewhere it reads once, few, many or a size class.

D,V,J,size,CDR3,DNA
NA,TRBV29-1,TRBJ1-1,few,CSAGSAVNTEAFF,TGCAGCGCGGGGTCGGCAGTTAACACTGAAGCTTTCTTT
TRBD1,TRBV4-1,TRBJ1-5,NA,CASSRSGQGPFQPQHF,TGCGCCAGCAGCCGGTCGGGACAGGGGCCTTTTCAGCCCCAGCATTTT
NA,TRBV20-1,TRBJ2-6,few,CSASPGSGANVLTF,TGCAGTGCTAGTCCCGGGTCTGGGGCCAACGTCCTGACTTTC
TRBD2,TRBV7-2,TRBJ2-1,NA,CASGAPGGEQFF,TGTGCCTCTGGGGCCCCGGGGGGTGAGCAGTTCTTC
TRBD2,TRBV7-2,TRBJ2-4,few,CASSTRTSRDIQYF,TGTGCCAGCAGCACCCGGACTAGTCGGGACATTCAGTACTTC
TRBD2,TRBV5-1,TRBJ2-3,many,CASSRSASGSTDTQYF,TGCGCCAGCAGCCGGTCGGCTAGCGGGAGCACAGATACGCAGTATTTT
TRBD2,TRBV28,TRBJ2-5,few,CASSPLPRDPGLADFQETQYF,TGTGCCAGCAGCCCCCTACCCCGGGATCCGGGACTAGCGGATTTCCAAGAGACCCAGTACTTC
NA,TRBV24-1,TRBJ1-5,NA,CATSDALTSQPQHF,TGTGCCACCAGTGATGCCCTGACGAGTCAGCCCCAGCATTTT
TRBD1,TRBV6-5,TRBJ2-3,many,CASSYSGTVSGTDTQYF,TGTGCCAGCAGTTACTCGGGGACAGTATCTGGCACAGATACGCAGTATTTT
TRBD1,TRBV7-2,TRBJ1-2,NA,CASSPTGGANYGYTF,TGTGCCAGCAGTCCTACAGGGGGAGCTAACTATGGCTACACCTTC
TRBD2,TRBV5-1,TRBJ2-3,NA,CASSFAGLAGGQDTQYF,TGCGCCAGCAGCTTCGCCGGACTAGCGGGGGGGCAAGATACGCAGTATTTT